The rows below give T cell receptor beta chains drawn from one sample of a study of tumor T cells in aggressive B-cell lymphoma. Generated by immunoSEQ multiplex PCR, the TCRdb table keeps only in-frame clones and is missing some. The sample shows around 1,200 clones, roughly 90% of them seen only once. Source material: tumor tissue. These receptors all stem from an adult with diffuse large B cell lymphoma. Each CDR3 is given with its conserved first and last residue. A D gene is named only where the DNA matches it firmly. Clone sizes are given selectively: once, few, many, or a class where the clone is expanded.

abundance | j_gene | d_gene | v_gene | CDR3aa | CDR3nt
. | TRBJ1-1 | . | TRBV9 | CASSVEVGYTEAFF | TGTGCCAGCAGCGTAGAAGTGGGCTACACTGAAGCTTTCTTT
. | TRBJ2-7 | TRBD1 | TRBV28 | CASSPGTGTRGEQYF | TGTGCCAGCAGCCCTGGGACAGGCACGCGGGGCGAGCAGTACTTC
. | TRBJ2-1 | . | TRBV30 | CAWSVDGSTGNEQFF | TGTGCCTGGAGTGTGGACGGGAGTACAGGCAATGAGCAGTTCTTC
. | TRBJ1-4 | . | TRBV4-1 | CASSQEGLFNEKLFF | TGCGCCAGCAGCCAAGAGGGACTCTTTAATGAAAAACTGTTTTTT
. | TRBJ2-7 | . | TRBV19 | CASSIAQGLYEQYF | TGTGCCAGTAGTATAGCCCAGGGGTTATACGAGCAGTACTTC
once | TRBJ1-1 | . | TRBV7-9 | CASSPRGNTEAFF | TGTGCCAGCAGCCCAAGGGGGAACACTGAAGCTTTCTTT
. | TRBJ2-2 | TRBD2 | TRBV7-2 | CASSWSGRLNTGELFF | TGTGCCAGCAGCTGGAGCGGGAGGCTAAACACCGGGGAGCTGTTTTTT
. | TRBJ1-2 | TRBD1 | TRBV27 | CASSFADRAAGYTF | TGTGCCAGCAGTTTTGCTGACAGGGCCGCTGGCTACACCTTC
once | TRBJ2-1 | . | TRBV5-1 | CASSFGGLVYNEQFF | TGCGCCAGCAGCTTCGGGGGACTGGTCTACAATGAGCAGTTCTTC
once | TRBJ2-4 | . | TRBV5-1 | CASSPKGGVAKNIQYF | TGCGCCAGCAGCCCGAAGGGAGGAGTAGCCAAAAACATTCAGTACTTC
once | TRBJ2-1 | . | TRBV5-4 | CASRPGGSYNEQFF | TGTGCCAGCAGGCCCGGGGGCTCCTACAATGAGCAGTTCTTC
. | TRBJ2-4 | TRBD2 | TRBV7-2 | CASSLRAGVSKNIQYF | TGTGCCAGCAGCTTACGGGCGGGAGTGTCCAAAAACATTCAGTACTTC
. | TRBJ1-6 | TRBD1 | TRBV6-5 | CASSVGTGYNSPLHF | TGTGCCAGCAGCGTCGGGACAGGATATAATTCACCCCTCCACTTT
. | TRBJ2-2 | TRBD2 | TRBV4-2 | CASSQLLAGVTGELFF | TGTGCCAGCAGCCAATTACTAGCGGGAGTAACCGGGGAGCTGTTTTTT
once | TRBJ2-5 | TRBD1 | TRBV4-1 | CASSPGQQETQYF | TGCGCCAGCAGCCCGGGACAGCAGGAGACCCAGTACTTC
. | TRBJ1-2 | TRBD1 | TRBV28 | CATRGQNLYGYTF | TGTGCCACCCGGGGACAGAACCTCTATGGCTACACCTTC
. | TRBJ1-2 | . | TRBV5-8 | CASSLQGRVDYGYTF | TGTGCCAGCAGCTTGCAGGGCCGGGTGGACTATGGCTACACCTTC
. | TRBJ2-7 | TRBD2 | TRBV7-2 | CASSQEAGDKQYF | TGTGCCAGCAGCCAAGAGGCGGGAGATAAGCAGTACTTC
. | TRBJ2-1 | TRBD2 | TRBV27 | CASSRLAGRSSYNEQFF | TGTGCCAGCAGTAGACTAGCGGGCCGAAGCTCCTACAATGAGCAGTTCTTC
. | TRBJ2-3 | TRBD2 | TRBV28 | CASSLSGRSLWGMTDTQYF | TGTGCCAGCAGTTTAAGCGGGAGGAGTCTGTGGGGTATGACAGATACGCAGTATTTT
. | TRBJ1-1 | . | TRBV11-2 | CASRARWGPNTEAFF | TGTGCCAGCAGGGCGCGTTGGGGGCCGAACACTGAAGCTTTCTTT
. | TRBJ1-1 | . | TRBV30 | CASSGVWTEAFF | TGTGCCTCCTCAGGGGTGTGGACTGAAGCTTTCTTT
. | TRBJ2-1 | TRBD1 | TRBV30 | CAWSVGGTGFLNEQFF | TGTGCCTGGAGTGTAGGAGGGACAGGGTTTTTGAATGAGCAGTTCTTC
once | TRBJ1-1 | . | TRBV19 | CASSVGGTAFF | TGTGCCAGTAGTGTGGGAGGTACGGCTTTCTTT
. | TRBJ1-4 | TRBD1 | TRBV6-1 | CASSLQGGDEKLFF | TGTGCCAGCAGCCTTCAGGGGGGAGATGAAAAACTGTTTTTT
. | TRBJ2-3 | TRBD2 | TRBV7-9 | CASSLAGTSGTPDTQYF | TGTGCCAGCAGCTTAGCCGGGACTAGCGGGACCCCAGATACGCAGTATTTT
. | TRBJ1-1 | TRBD1 | TRBV29-1 | CSVEIRGAGTEAFF | TGCAGCGTTGAAATCAGGGGGGCTGGGACTGAAGCTTTCTTT
once | TRBJ1-1 | TRBD1 | TRBV19 | CASSPGTVLNTEAFF | TGTGCCAGTAGTCCTGGGACAGTTTTGAACACTGAAGCTTTCTTT